This section outlines one T cell receptor beta chain sequence together with its context. Its specificity is unknown. The data belong to a study of OX40 agonist ivuxolimab in advanced cancers. Turning to the study itself: Intravenous ivuxolimab at 0.01 to 10 mg/kg was given to patients every 2 weeks. A mean age of around 60 years, range about 20 to 79, was recorded, and 80% to 90% were male. Study results and caveats: It was also the case that some nonresponders had low normalized T-cell clonal expansion. Antigens targeted by the expanded peripheral T cells were not determined.

The V gene's germline CDR1 is MNHNS and CDR2 SASEGT. The V and J ends lost 1 base and 14 bases, in that order; junction bases with no gene match: 8. This CDR3 is built from 16 residues. The assay was immunoSEQ multiplex PCR, and TCRdb's table has in-frame clones only and misses some. Of more than 20,000 clones in the sample, more than 80% are singletons; the top ten hold roughly 34%. The chain carries TRBV6-1 and TRBJ2-1; 16 positions agree with TRBD2. The sample was CD4+ or CD8+ T cells sorted from blood, taken in a trial of the OX40 agonist ivuxolimab. The sequence came from an adult with an advanced solid tumor such as melanoma, head and neck, liver or kidney cancer. CDR3 sequence (DNA): TGTGCCAGCAGTGAAGATATGGGGACTAGCGGGAGGGGGGAGTTCTTC. Its protein is CASSEDMGTSGRGEFF.